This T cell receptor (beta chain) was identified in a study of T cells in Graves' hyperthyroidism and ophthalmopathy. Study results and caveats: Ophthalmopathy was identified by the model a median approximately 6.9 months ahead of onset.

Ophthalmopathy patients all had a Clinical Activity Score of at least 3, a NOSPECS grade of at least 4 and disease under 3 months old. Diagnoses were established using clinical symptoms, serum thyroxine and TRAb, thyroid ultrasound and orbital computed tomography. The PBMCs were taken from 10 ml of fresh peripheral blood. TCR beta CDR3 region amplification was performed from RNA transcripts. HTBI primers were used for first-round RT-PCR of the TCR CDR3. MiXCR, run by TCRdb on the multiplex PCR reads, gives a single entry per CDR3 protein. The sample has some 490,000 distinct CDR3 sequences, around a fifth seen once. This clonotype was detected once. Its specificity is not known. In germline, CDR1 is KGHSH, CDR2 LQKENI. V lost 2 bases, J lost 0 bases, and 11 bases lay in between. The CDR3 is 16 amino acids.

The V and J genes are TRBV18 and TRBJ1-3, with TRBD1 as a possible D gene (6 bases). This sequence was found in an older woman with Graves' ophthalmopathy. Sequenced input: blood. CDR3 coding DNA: TGTGCCAGCTCACCAGGGACAACTTTCTCTGGAAACACCATATATTTT. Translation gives CASSPGTTFSGNTIYF.